This passage covers 18 T cell receptor beta chains from one sample sequenced in a study of blood T cell repertoires in COVID-19. The repertoire was sequenced with immunoSEQ multiplex PCR; TCRdb's copy has only in-frame clones and lacks some. The sample yields 200,000 to 300,000 clones, about nine tenths seen once. Material: peripheral blood. The receptors come from a young woman with COVID-19, enrolled during active disease.

The genes are TRBV4-3 and TRBJ1-1; D unresolved. This CDR3 spans 15 amino acids. From germline, CDR1 is LGHNA and CDR2 YSLEER. Trimming pared 0 bases from V and 4 bases from J, leaving 12 bases between. CDR3 region: CASSQDLARSTEAFF. The CDR3 nucleotides read TGCGCCAGCAGCCAAGATCTGGCCCGCAGCACTGAAGCTTTCTTT.

The chain is built from TRBV7-2 and TRBJ2-2, with TRBD1 matching over 8 bases. The V gene's germline CDR1 is SGHTA and CDR2 FQGNSA. V gave up 2 bases and J gave up 1 base; unmatched junction bases: 9. CDR3 size: 18 residues. The DNA for the CDR3 is TGTGCCAGCAGCTTACGGGCCGGACAGGGACGGAACACCGGGGAGCTGTTTTTT. It is translated as CASSLRAGQGRNTGELFF. The full variable domain, in which reference TRBV7-2 and TRBJ2-2 provide the parts outside the CDR3, is GAGVSQSPSNKVTEKGKDVELRCDPISGHTALYWYRQSLGQGLEFLIYFQGNSAPDKSGLPSDRFSAERTGGSVSTLTIQRTQQEDSAVYLCASSLRAGQGRNTGELFFGEGSRLTVL.

This clone was observed a few times. The J gene is TRBJ1-5, the V gene TRBV6-5; D not resolved. CDR1 MNHEY and CDR2 SVGAGI come from the germline V gene. Trimming shortened V by 6 bases and J by 5 bases, and 14 bases separated the two germline ends. The CDR3 length is 14 residues. In DNA, the CDR3 is TGTGCCAGCAGGAGGGCCCGCGGCGATCAGCCCCAGCATTTT. Its protein is CASRRARGDQPQHF.

The V and J genes are TRBV5-6 and TRBJ1-2; D possibly corresponds to TRBD1 (5 bases). Germline V gives CDR1 SGHDT, CDR2 YYEEEE. The CDR3 is 18 amino acids. Trimming left V 3 bases short and J 4 bases short, with 25 bases between. Here the CDR3 reads CASSSVDFLRGGSYGYTF. The CDR3 DNA follows: TGTGCCAGCAGCTCGGTCGACTTTCTAAGGGGAGGCTCCTATGGCTACACCTTC.

This chain joins TRBV11-3 and TRBJ1-1; the D is unclear. V was trimmed by 3 bases and J by 1 base, leaving 9 bases between them. This CDR3 contains 14 residues. CDR1 and CDR2 from the germline V gene are SGHNT and YENEEA. In DNA, the CDR3 is TGTGCCAGCAGCTTGAGGATGAGGAACACTGAAGCTTTCTTT. Translated, it gives CASSLRMRNTEAFF.

The V call is TRBV5-5, the J call TRBJ1-1, with 7 nucleotides matching TRBD1. Germline-derived CDR1 and CDR2 are SGHKS and YYEKEE (reference sequence). CDR3 length: 16 residues. Trimming removed 4 bases from V and 2 bases from J; junction bases left unmatched: 11. This CDR3 reads CASSPEGARINTEAFF. The CDR3 DNA follows: TGTGCCAGCAGCCCCGAGGGGGCGAGAATAAACACTGAAGCTTTCTTT. Using reference TRBV5-5 and TRBJ1-1 for the parts outside the CDR3, the full variable domain is DAGVTQSPTHLIKTRGQQVTLRCSPISGHKSVSWYQQVLGQGPQFIFQYYEKEERGRGNFPDRFSARQFPNYSSELNVNALLLGDSALYLCASSPEGARINTEAFFGQGTRLTVV.

The chain couples TRBV6-6 to TRBJ1-4, with D possibly matching TRBD1 (5 bases). Germline V gene sequence: CDR1 MNHNY, CDR2 SVGAGI (reference sequence). V gave up 4 bases and J gave up 8 bases, with 14 bases separating them. CDR3 length: 14 amino acids. In DNA form, the CDR3 reads TGTGCCAGCAGTTTCTCTGACAGCTTAGAAAAACTGTTTTTT. It codes for CASSFSDSLEKLFF.

This sequence joins TRBV27 and TRBJ1-5, with unresolved D. The V gene's germline CDR1 is MNHEY and CDR2 SMNVEV (reference sequence). The CDR3 is 12 residues long. V was cut by 8 bases and J by 1 base, with 6 bases left in between. CDR3 bases: TGTGCCAGCGGGCAGAGCAATCAGCCCCAGCATTTT. This sequence encodes CASGQSNQPQHF.

V gene TRBV5-1 combines with J gene TRBJ1-1; D remains unclear. Trimming shortened V by 2 bases and J by 5 bases, and 16 bases separated the two germline ends. The length of the CDR3 is 15 residues. Germline V gene data show CDR1 as SGHRS and CDR2 as YFSETQ. The DNA of the CDR3 is TGCGCCAGCAGCTTTTCTAAGGGAGGTCTAACTGAAGCTTTCTTT. Its translation is CASSFSKGGLTEAFF.

This clone was observed a handful of times. This sequence joins TRBV7-8 and TRBJ2-7, with 7 bases lining up with TRBD1. This CDR3 has 13 amino acids. The junction had 2 bases not matched to a gene; V was cut back by 5 bases and J by 1 base. Germline V lookup: CDR1 SGHVS, CDR2 FQNEAQ. The DNA of the CDR3 is TGTGCCAGCAGCGTGGGACAGTCCTACGAGCAGTACTTC. Translated, it gives CASSVGQSYEQYF.

The J gene is TRBJ1-6, the V gene TRBV11-2; D may be TRBD1 (6 bases). Trimming left V 2 bases short and J 5 bases short, with 13 bases between. CDR1 and CDR2 from the germline V gene are SGHAT and FQNNGV. This CDR3 region has 16 residues. The CDR3 DNA reads as TGTGCCAGCAGCTTAAACGGGCAGGGGCATAATTCACCCCTCCACTTT. It translates to CASSLNGQGHNSPLHF.

Points on this clone: This CDR3 is also generated by other DNA sequences in the sample. The chain is built from TRBV5-1 and TRBJ1-2; D unclear. V shed 0 bases and J shed 6 bases, with 6 bases lying between them. The CDR3 is 12 amino acids. Looked up from germline, CDR1 is SGHRS and CDR2 is YFSETQ. The CDR3 nucleotides read TGCGCCAGCAGCTTGGCCGGAGATGGCTACACCTTC. It specifies CASSLAGDGYTF.

The J gene is TRBJ1-4, the V gene TRBV5-6, with 8 bases matching TRBD1. Germline loops: CDR1 SGHDT, CDR2 YYEEEE. V lost 3 bases, J lost 4 bases, and 14 bases stayed unmatched. The CDR3 length is 18 residues. In DNA form, the CDR3 reads TGTGCCAGCAGCTGGAGATCCTCTCAGGGGGCCGTTAATGAAAAACTGTTTTTT. As protein: CASSWRSSQGAVNEKLFF.

The gene calls are TRBV7-6 and TRBJ1-3; maybe TRBD1 (6 bases). The CDR3 totals 15 residues. V was trimmed by 5 bases and J by 0 bases, leaving 11 bases between them. CDR1 and CDR2 (germline): SGHVS, FNYEAQ. CDR3 nucleotides: TGTGCCAGCAGCCCCAGGGGTAGCTCTGGAAACACCATATATTTT. Translating it yields CASSPRGSSGNTIYF.

V is TRBV7-9 and J is TRBJ2-7; D is possibly TRBD2 (5 bases). Germline-derived CDR1 and CDR2 are SEHNR and FQNEAQ (reference sequence). With 4 bases removed from V and 2 bases from J, the gap between germline ends came to 12 bases. The CDR3 is 14 residues long. The CDR3 DNA follows: TGTGCCAGCAGCTCATATCTAGCTCCCTACGAGCAGTACTTC. Translating it yields CASSSYLAPYEQYF.

The chain is built from TRBV7-9 and TRBJ2-7; 8 positions agree with TRBD2. The CDR3 loop spans 14 amino acids. Trimming cost V 4 bases and J 7 bases; bases outside gene matches: 9. CDR1 is SEHNR and CDR2 is FQNEAQ in the germline V gene (reference sequence). The DNA of the CDR3 is TGTGCCAGCAGCTCTGTCGGGAGGGCCGGAGAGCAGTACGTC. Protein: CASSSVGRAGEQYV.

The chain has TRBV7-9 and TRBJ2-1, with D possibly TRBD1 on 6 matching bases. CDR3 size: 16 residues. In germline, CDR1 is SEHNR, CDR2 FQNEAQ (reference sequence). V lost 1 base and J lost 2, with 12 bases in between. The CDR3 DNA is TGTGCCAGCAGCTTAGTTGCAGGGGCCCCCTACAATGAGCAGTTCTTC. The encoded protein is CASSLVAGAPYNEQFF.

This chain links TRBV6-2 or TRBV6-3 with TRBJ2-1; 9 positions agree with TRBD1. Germline loops: CDR1 MNHEY, CDR2 SVGEGT. The CDR3 length is 14 residues. V shed 6 bases and J 4 bases; nucleotides not matched to a gene: 4. The chain's CDR3 is CASSQGQGYNEQFF. The DNA of the CDR3 is TGTGCCAGCAGCCAGGGACAGGGATACAATGAGCAGTTCTTC.